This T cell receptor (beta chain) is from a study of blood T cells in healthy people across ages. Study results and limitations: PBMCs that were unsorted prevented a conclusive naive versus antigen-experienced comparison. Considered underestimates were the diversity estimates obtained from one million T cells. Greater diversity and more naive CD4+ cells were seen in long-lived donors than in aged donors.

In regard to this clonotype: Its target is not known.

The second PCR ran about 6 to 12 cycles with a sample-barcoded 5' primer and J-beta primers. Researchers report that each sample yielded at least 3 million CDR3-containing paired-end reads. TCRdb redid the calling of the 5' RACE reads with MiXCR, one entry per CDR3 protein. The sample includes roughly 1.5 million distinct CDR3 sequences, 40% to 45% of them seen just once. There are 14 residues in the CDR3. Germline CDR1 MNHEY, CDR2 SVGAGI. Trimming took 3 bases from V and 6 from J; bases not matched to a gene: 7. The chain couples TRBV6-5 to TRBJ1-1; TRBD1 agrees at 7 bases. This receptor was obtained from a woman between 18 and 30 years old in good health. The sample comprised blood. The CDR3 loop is CASSYDRDNPEAFF. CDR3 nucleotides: TGTGCCAGCAGTTATGACAGGGATAACCCTGAAGCTTTCTTT.